The rows below give T cell receptor beta chains drawn from one sample of a study of blood T cell repertoires in COVID-19. Here immunoSEQ multiplex PCR was the method, and the copy in TCRdb shows in-frame clones only, minus some. Of approximately 50,000 clones in the sample, about 85% were seen once. Material for sequencing was peripheral blood. These receptors were collected from a human donor in a cohort sampled during active COVID-19. Both conserved end residues are part of each CDR3. Each record gives: clone size, D gene, J gene, V gene, CDR3 DNA, CDR3 protein. The D gene is left open where the match is weak. Clone size appears in some rows only: once, few, many, or a class for an expanded clone.

>-|-|TRBJ1-3|TRBV2
TGTGCCAGCAGGGCCCCGGGGGGCTATGGAAACACCATATATTTT
CASRAPGGYGNTIYF
>-|-|TRBJ1-2|TRBV4-1
TGCGCCAGCAGCCAGCTTTTAGAGGGCGTACGTGATGGCTACACCTTC
CASSQLLEGVRDGYTF
>-|TRBD2|TRBJ2-1|TRBV19
TGTGCCAGTAGTCCCTGGGCTTCGGGAGGCAATGAGCAGTTCTTC
CASSPWASGGNEQFF
>-|-|TRBJ2-5|TRBV5-1
TGCGCCAGCAGCTTGGAGAGGGTAGGTGAGACCCAGTACTTC
CASSLERVGETQYF
>-|-|TRBJ2-3|TRBV7-9
TGTGCCAGCAGCGCCACGCGGGGCAGGAGCACAGATACGCAGTATTTT
CASSATRGRSTDTQYF
>medium-sized|-|TRBJ1-5|TRBV6-5
TGTGCCAGCAGTACCGGGGGAAATCAGCCCCAGCATTTT
CASSTGGNQPQHF
>-|TRBD1|TRBJ1-6|TRBV15
TGTGCCACCAGCGGGGGACAGGGATATAATTCACCCCTCCACTTT
CATSGGQGYNSPLHF
>-|-|TRBJ2-2|TRBV6-5
TGTGCCAGCAGTTACTATCCCCTCCGCGGGGAGCTGTTTTTT
CASSYYPLRGELFF
>-|-|TRBJ1-3|TRBV4-3
TGCGCCAGCAGCCAAGAAGCGGTACCGCGCCCCTCTGGAAACACCATATATTTT
CASSQEAVPRPSGNTIYF
>-|-|TRBJ1-2|TRBV4-3
TGCGCCAGCAGCCAAGGGCAGGGCGATGGCTACACCTTC
CASSQGQGDGYTF
>-|-|TRBJ2-3|TRBV5-1
TGCGCCAGCAGCCCCCGTGGGTCAGGGACAGATACGCAGTATTTT
CASSPRGSGTDTQYF
>-|-|TRBJ1-6|TRBV5-8
TGTGCCAGCACCCCCAGGGGTTCCTATAATTCACCCCTCCACTTT
CASTPRGSYNSPLHF
>-|-|TRBJ1-2|TRBV14
TGTGCCAGCAGCCAAGGGGTAGGGGGCTATGGCTACACCTTC
CASSQGVGGYGYTF
>-|TRBD1|TRBJ1-5|TRBV6-2/TRBV6-3
TGTGCCAGCAGTTACAGACAGGGGGCAAGAGGAAGCAATCAGCCCCAGCATTTT
CASSYRQGARGSNQPQHF
>-|TRBD1|TRBJ1-5|TRBV5-1
TGCGCCAGCAGCTTGCAACCTAGTACCGGACAGGGGTCGATGCAGCCCCAGCATTTT
CASSLQPSTGQGSMQPQHF
>-|TRBD2|TRBJ2-3|TRBV14
TGTGCCAGCAGCCTAGAAAGAACGGCTAGCGGGGCCCGGGGGGCAGATACGCAGTATTTT
CASSLERTASGARGADTQYF
>-|TRBD2|TRBJ2-1|TRBV4-1
TGCGCCAGCAGCCCTCTAGCGGGGGCCTACAATGAGCAGTTCTTC
CASSPLAGAYNEQFF
>-|-|TRBJ2-1|TRBV4-2
TGTGCCAGCAGCCAAGATCTCCCTTTGGAAGCGAGGACCTACAATGAGCAGTTCTTC
CASSQDLPLEARTYNEQFF
>-|-|TRBJ1-2|TRBV20-1
TGCAGTGCTCTCCAGGGCGTCTTCTACACCTTC
CSALQGVFYTF
>-|-|TRBJ1-1|TRBV5-4
TGTGCCAGCAGCTTGGTCGGTTTGAACACTGAAGCTTTCTTT
CASSLVGLNTEAFF
>-|TRBD2|TRBJ2-7|TRBV2
TGTGCCAGCAGTGATACTAGCGGGAGGGCCGAGCAGTACTTC
CASSDTSGRAEQYF
>-|-|TRBJ2-7|TRBV15
TGTGCCACCAGCTCCCGGCAGCTAGGCGAGCAGTACTTC
CATSSRQLGEQYF
>-|-|TRBJ2-1|TRBV3-1/TRBV3-2
TGTGCCAGCAGCCCGGGGCGGGGGCGCGGCGGCAATGAGCAGTTCTTC
CASSPGRGRGGNEQFF
>-|TRBD2|TRBJ2-7|TRBV19
TGTGCCAGTAGTTCGAGCGGGAGCGGTGGCTACGAGCAGTACTTC
CASSSSGSGGYEQYF
>-|TRBD2|TRBJ2-7|TRBV7-9
TGTGCCAGCAGATCCGGGACTAGCGTTACCTACGAGCAGTACTTC
CASRSGTSVTYEQYF
>-|TRBD2|TRBJ2-7|TRBV19
TGTGCCAGCGCGGGAGGGTGGTCCTACGAGCAGTACTTC
CASAGGWSYEQYF
>once|TRBD1|TRBJ1-5|TRBV5-5
TGTGCCAGCAGCCGGGACAGGGTAGATCAGCCCCAGCATTTT
CASSRDRVDQPQHF
>few|TRBD2|TRBJ2-1|TRBV5-6
TGTGCCAGCAGAATGACTAGCGGGAGGGCGGGAAATGAGCAGTTCTTC
CASRMTSGRAGNEQFF
>-|TRBD2|TRBJ2-3|TRBV10-3
TGTGCCACCGCCTTTAGCGGGTCAAGCACAGATACGCAGTATTTT
CATAFSGSSTDTQYF
>once|-|TRBJ1-5|TRBV7-9
TGTGCCAGCAGCTTATTAACTGTCGATCAGCCCCAGCATTTT
CASSLLTVDQPQHF
>-|-|TRBJ2-2|TRBV4-3
TGCGCCAGCAGCCGACTTTCGGGTGGGGGCCGCTCCGGGGAGCTGTTTTTT
CASSRLSGGGRSGELFF
>-|TRBD2|TRBJ2-2|TRBV28
TGTGCCAGCAGTAGCTTAGCGGGTCAGCTGTTTTTT
CASSSLAGQLFF
>-|TRBD2|TRBJ2-2|TRBV7-9
TGTGCCAGCAGCCGCCGGACTAGCGGGATCCTTGAGGGTACCGGGGAGCTGTTTTTT
CASSRRTSGILEGTGELFF
>-|TRBD1|TRBJ1-1|TRBV5-1
TGCGCCAGCAGCTTAGTTACAGGGGACACTGAAGCTTTCTTT
CASSLVTGDTEAFF
>-|TRBD2|TRBJ2-3|TRBV4-1
TGCGCCAGCAGCCAGCTAGCGGCCTCTAGCACAGATACGCAGTATTTT
CASSQLAASSTDTQYF
>-|-|TRBJ2-1|TRBV15
TGTGCCACCAGCTCCGATATAGCAGGGAATGAGCAGTTCTTC
CATSSDIAGNEQFF
>once|TRBD2|TRBJ2-3|TRBV6-5
TGTGCCAGCAGCCTTAGCGGGAGTAGGGGAGATACGCAGTATTTT
CASSLSGSRGDTQYF
>-|TRBD1|TRBJ2-6|TRBV2
TGTGCCAGCAGTCTCGGGACAGGGACCGGGGCCAACGTCCTGACTTTC
CASSLGTGTGANVLTF
>-|TRBD2|TRBJ2-5|TRBV28
TGTGCCAGCAGTTTTCGACTAGCGGGAGTAGCGGAGACCCAGTACTTC
CASSFRLAGVAETQYF
>-|-|TRBJ2-1|TRBV7-9
TGTGCCAGCAGCCACCTTGGGGGAGCGGGCCACAATGAGCAGTTCTTC
CASSHLGGAGHNEQFF
>-|TRBD2|TRBJ2-5|TRBV28
TGTGCCAGCAGTTTCTCTAGCGGGAGCGGGGCTGAGACCCAGTACTTC
CASSFSSGSGAETQYF
>-|-|TRBJ2-1|TRBV5-1
TGCGCCAGCAGCCCCAGCGGTAGCTCCTACAATGAGCAGTTCTTC
CASSPSGSSYNEQFF
>-|-|TRBJ2-1|TRBV7-3
TGTGCCAGCAGCTCGACTCTGAACAATGAGCAGTTCTTC
CASSSTLNNEQFF
>-|-|TRBJ1-1|TRBV10-3
TGTGCCATCAGTGATAAGGGGATCACTGAAGCTTTCTTT
CAISDKGITEAFF
>-|TRBD1|TRBJ1-2|TRBV28
TGTGCCAGCAGTCCCATCAGGGGGCGCGGAGACTATGGCTACACCTTC
CASSPIRGRGDYGYTF
>-|TRBD2|TRBJ2-3|TRBV2
TGTGCCAGCGGGGCGCGGGAGGGCACAGATACGCAGTATTTT
CASGAREGTDTQYF